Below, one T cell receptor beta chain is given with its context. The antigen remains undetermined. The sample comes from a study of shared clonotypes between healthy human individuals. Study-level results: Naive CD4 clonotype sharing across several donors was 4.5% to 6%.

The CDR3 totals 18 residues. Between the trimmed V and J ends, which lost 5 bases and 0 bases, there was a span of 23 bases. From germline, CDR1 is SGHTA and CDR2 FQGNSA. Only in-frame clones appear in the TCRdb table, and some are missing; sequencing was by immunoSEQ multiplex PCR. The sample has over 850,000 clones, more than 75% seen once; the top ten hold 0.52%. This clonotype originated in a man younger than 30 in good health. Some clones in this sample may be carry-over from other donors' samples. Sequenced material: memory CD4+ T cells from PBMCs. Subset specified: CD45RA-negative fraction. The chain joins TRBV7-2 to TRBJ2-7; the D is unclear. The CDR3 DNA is TGTGCCAGCAGCCACGGAGCTTACAGCCAAAGATTCTCCTACGAGCAGTACTTC. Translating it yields CASSHGAYSQRFSYEQYF.